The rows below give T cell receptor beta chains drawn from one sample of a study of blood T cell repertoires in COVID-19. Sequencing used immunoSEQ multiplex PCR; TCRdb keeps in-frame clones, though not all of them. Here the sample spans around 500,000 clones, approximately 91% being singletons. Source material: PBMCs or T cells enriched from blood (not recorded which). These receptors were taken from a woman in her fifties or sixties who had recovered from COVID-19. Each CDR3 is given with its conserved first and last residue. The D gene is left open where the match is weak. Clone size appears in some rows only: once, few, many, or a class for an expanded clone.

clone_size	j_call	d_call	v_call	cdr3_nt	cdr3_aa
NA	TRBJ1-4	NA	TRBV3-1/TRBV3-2	TGTGCCAGCAGCCCATCGACAGCTACAACTAATGAAAAACTGTTTTTT	CASSPSTATTNEKLFF
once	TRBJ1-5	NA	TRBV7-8	TGTGCCAGCAGCGGCGGAAGAGCAGCTAATCAGCCCCAGCATTTT	CASSGGRAANQPQHF
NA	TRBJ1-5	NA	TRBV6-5	TGTGCCAGCAGTCCGGGCGGAGGGCAGCCCCAGCATTTT	CASSPGGGQPQHF
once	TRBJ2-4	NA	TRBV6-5	TGTGCCAGCTTAGAGTCGAACATTCAGTACTTC	CASLESNIQYF
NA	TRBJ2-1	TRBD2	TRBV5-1	TGCGCCAGCAGCTTAATAGCGGGGGGCCTCTACAATGAGCAGTTCTTC	CASSLIAGGLYNEQFF
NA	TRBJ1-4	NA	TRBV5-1	TGCGCCAGCAGCTTACAGGGAGCTAATGAAAAACTGTTTTTT	CASSLQGANEKLFF
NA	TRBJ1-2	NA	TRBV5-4	TGTGCCAGCAGCTTGAAGCAGGGAAGCTATGGCTACACCTTC	CASSLKQGSYGYTF
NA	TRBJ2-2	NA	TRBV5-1	TGCGCCAGCAGCTTGTCCCTAACAGGGTTGAACACCGGGGAGCTGTTTTTT	CASSLSLTGLNTGELFF
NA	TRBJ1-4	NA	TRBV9	TGTGCCAGCAGCGTAGAGGGCAGGGTAGATGAAAAACTGTTTTTT	CASSVEGRVDEKLFF
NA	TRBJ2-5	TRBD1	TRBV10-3	TGTGCCATCGGACAAACCGGGACAGGGGGGGAGGGAGAGACCCAGTACTTC	CAIGQTGTGGEGETQYF